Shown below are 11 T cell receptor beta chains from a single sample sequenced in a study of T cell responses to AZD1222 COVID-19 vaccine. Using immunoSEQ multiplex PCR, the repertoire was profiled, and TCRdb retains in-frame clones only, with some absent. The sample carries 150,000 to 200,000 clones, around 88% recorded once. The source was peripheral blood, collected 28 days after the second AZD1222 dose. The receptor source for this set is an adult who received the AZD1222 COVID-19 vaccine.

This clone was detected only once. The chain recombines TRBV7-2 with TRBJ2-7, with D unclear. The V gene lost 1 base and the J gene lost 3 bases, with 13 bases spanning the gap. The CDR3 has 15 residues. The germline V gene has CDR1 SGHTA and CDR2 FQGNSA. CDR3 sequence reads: CASSLVGSKDYEQYF. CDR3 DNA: TGTGCCAGCAGCTTAGTCGGCAGTAAGGACTACGAGCAGTACTTC.

DNA for the CDR3: TGTGCCAGCAGCCGACAGGGCCTTCGGGAAAAACTGTTTTTT. Translated, it gives CASSRQGLREKLFF. V gene TRBV7-9 combines with J gene TRBJ1-4; 7 bases line up with TRBD1. Germline values: CDR1 SEHNR, CDR2 FQNEAQ (reference sequence). Trimming cost V 5 bases and J 8 bases; bases outside gene matches: 8. This CDR3 has 14 residues. The whole variable domain, filled in from reference TRBV7-9 and TRBJ1-4, reads DTGVSQNPRHKITKRGQNVTFRCDPISEHNRLYWYRQTLGQGPEFLTYFQNEAQLEKSRLLSDRFSAERPKGSFSTLEIQRTEQGDSAMYLCASSRQGLREKLFFGSGTQLSVL.

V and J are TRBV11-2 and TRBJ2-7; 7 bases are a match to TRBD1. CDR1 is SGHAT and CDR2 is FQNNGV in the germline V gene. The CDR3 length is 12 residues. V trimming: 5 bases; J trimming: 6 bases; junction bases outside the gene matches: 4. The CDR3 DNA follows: TGTGCCAGCAGCGCGACAGGGTCCGAGCAGTACTTC. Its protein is CASSATGSEQYF.

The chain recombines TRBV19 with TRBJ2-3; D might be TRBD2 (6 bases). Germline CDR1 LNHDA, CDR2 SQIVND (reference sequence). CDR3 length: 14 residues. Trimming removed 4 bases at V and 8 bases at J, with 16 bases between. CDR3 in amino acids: CASSTRDSISTQYF. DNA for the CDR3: TGTGCCAGTAGTACCCGGGACTCCATTTCTACGCAGTATTTT.

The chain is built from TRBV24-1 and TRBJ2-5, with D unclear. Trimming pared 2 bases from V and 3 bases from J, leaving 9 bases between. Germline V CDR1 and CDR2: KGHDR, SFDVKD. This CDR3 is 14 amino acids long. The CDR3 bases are TGTGCCACCAGTGATTCCGACTTCAAAGAGACCCAGTACTTC. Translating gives CATSDSDFKETQYF.

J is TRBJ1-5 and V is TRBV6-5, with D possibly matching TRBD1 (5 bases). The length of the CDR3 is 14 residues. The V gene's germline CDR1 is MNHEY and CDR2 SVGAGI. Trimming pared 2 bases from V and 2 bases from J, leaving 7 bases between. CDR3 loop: CASSYRGGNQPQHF. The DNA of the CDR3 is TGTGCCAGCAGTTACCGGGGCGGCAATCAGCCCCAGCATTTT.

DNA of the CDR3: TGTGCCAGCAGTGCACAGGGGCTCGCCAATCAGCCCCAGCATTTT. Its protein is CASSAQGLANQPQHF. V is TRBV2 and J is TRBJ1-5; 7 bases are a match to TRBD1. Per the germline V gene, CDR1 is SNHLY and CDR2 is FYNNEI. J gave up 3 bases and V 4 bases, and 6 bases lay outside the gene matches. The CDR3 runs 15 residues.

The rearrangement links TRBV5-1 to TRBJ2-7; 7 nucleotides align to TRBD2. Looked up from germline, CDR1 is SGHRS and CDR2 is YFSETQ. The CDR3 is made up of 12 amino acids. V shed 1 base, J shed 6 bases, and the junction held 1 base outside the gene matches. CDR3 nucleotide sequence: TGCGCCAGCAGCTTGTCGGGGGGCGAGCAGTACTTC. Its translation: CASSLSGGEQYF.

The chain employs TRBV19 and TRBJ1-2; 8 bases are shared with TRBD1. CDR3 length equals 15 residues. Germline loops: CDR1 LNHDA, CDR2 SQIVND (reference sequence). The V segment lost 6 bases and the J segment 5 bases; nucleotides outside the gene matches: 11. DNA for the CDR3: TGTGCCAGTAGCACGGACAGGGTCAGTAGTTATGGCTACACCTTC. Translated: CASSTDRVSSYGYTF.

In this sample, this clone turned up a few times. This CDR3 reads CASSFDSGGQETQYF. The CDR3 coding sequence is TGTGCCAGCAGCTTTGATAGCGGGGGCCAAGAGACCCAGTACTTC. The rearrangement joins TRBV12-1 to TRBJ2-5; TRBD2, the D gene given by the table, was not confirmed from the DNA. TRBV12-1 is noted as a pseudogene. The CDR3 sequence is 15 residues long.

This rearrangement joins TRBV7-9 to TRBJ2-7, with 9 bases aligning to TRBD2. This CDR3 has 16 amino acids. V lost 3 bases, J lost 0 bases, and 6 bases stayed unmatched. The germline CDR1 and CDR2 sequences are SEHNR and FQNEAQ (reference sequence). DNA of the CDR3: TGTGCCAGCAGCTTGGCCCTAGCGGGAACCTCCTACGAGCAGTACTTC. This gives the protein CASSLALAGTSYEQYF.